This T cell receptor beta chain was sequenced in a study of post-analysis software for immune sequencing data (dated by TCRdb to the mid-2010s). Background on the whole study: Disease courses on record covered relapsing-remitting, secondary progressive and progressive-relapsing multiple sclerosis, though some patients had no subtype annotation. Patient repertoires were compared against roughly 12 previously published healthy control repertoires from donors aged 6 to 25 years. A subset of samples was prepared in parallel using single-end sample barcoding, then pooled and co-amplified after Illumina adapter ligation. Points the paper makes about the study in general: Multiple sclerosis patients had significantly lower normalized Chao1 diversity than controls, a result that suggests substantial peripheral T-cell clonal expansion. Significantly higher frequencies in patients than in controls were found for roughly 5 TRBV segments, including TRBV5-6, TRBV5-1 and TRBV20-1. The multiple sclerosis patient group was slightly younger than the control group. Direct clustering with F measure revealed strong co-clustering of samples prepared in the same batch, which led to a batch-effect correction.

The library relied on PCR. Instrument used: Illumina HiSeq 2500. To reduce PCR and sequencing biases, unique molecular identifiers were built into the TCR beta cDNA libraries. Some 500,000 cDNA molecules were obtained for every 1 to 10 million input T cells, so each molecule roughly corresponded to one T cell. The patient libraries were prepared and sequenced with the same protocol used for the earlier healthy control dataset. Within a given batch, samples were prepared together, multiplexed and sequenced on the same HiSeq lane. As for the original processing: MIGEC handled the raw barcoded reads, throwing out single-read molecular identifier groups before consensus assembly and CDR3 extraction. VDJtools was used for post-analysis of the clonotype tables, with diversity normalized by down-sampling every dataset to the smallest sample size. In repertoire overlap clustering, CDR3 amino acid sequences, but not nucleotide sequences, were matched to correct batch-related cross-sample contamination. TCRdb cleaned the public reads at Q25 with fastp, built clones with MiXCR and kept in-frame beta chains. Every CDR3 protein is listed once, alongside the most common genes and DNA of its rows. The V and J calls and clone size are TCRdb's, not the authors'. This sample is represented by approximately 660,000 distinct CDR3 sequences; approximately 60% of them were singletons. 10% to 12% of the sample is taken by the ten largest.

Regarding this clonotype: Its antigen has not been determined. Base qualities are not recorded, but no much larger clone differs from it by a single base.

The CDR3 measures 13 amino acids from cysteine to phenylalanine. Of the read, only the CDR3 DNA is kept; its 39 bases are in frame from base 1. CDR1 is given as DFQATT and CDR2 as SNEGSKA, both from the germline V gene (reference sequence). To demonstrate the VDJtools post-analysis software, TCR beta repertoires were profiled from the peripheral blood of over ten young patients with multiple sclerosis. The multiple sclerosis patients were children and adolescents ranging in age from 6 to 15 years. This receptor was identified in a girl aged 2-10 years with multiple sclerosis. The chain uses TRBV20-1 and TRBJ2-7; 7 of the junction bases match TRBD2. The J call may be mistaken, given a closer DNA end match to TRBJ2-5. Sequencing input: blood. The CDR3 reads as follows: CSAKPSGKETQYF. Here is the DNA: TGCAGTGCTAAACCTAGCGGAAAAGAGACCCAGTACTTC.